The rows below give T cell receptor beta chains drawn from one sample of a study of T-cell memory formation after mild COVID-19. TCRdb fed the 5' RACE reads into MiXCR, producing one record per CDR3 protein. The data contain about 410,000 distinct CDR3 sequences, 15% to 20% of them seen just once; the ten biggest clones take up around a fifth. Material: PBMCs or a T cell subset sorted from them (not recorded which). These receptors were obtained from a man aged 18 to 29 who had mild COVID-19 (a few samples of this study predate the infection). Cell type and time point are not known. Each CDR3 is given with its conserved first and last residue. D genes are given only for firm matches. The size entry is marked missing in some rows and otherwise reads once, few, many or a size class.

j_call: TRBJ2-2
v_call: TRBV9
d_call: -
clone_size: few
cdr3_aa: CASSVVQGGGELFF
cdr3_nt: TGTGCCAGCAGCGTAGTACAGGGCGGCGGGGAGCTGTTTTTT

j_call: TRBJ2-2
v_call: TRBV6-5
d_call: -
clone_size: -
cdr3_aa: CASSYGHSGGELFF
cdr3_nt: TGTGCCAGCAGTTACGGTCATTCGGGCGGGGAGCTGTTTTTT

j_call: TRBJ1-1
v_call: TRBV12-3/TRBV12-4
d_call: TRBD1
clone_size: few
cdr3_aa: CASSLALRTGYEAFF
cdr3_nt: TGTGCCAGCAGTTTAGCGCTCAGGACAGGGTACGAAGCTTTCTTT

j_call: TRBJ2-1
v_call: TRBV5-1
d_call: TRBD2
clone_size: -
cdr3_aa: CASSLATLAGGNEQFF
cdr3_nt: TGCGCCAGCAGCTTGGCCACTCTAGCGGGGGGGAATGAGCAGTTCTTC

j_call: TRBJ2-1
v_call: TRBV6-5
d_call: -
clone_size: -
cdr3_aa: CASSYPDTEQFF
cdr3_nt: TGTGCCAGCAGTTACCCGGACACAGAGCAGTTCTTC

j_call: TRBJ1-4
v_call: TRBV4-3
d_call: -
clone_size: few
cdr3_aa: CASSRRLATNEKLFF
cdr3_nt: TGCGCCAGCAGCCGCCGTCTTGCAACTAATGAAAAACTGTTTTTT

j_call: TRBJ2-5
v_call: TRBV7-2
d_call: -
clone_size: few
cdr3_aa: CASSLAGSGQETQYF
cdr3_nt: TGTGCCAGCAGCTTAGCTGGCAGTGGGCAAGAGACCCAGTACTTC

j_call: TRBJ1-1
v_call: TRBV5-1
d_call: -
clone_size: few
cdr3_aa: CASSLGGGRTTEAFF
cdr3_nt: TGCGCCAGCAGCTTGGGAGGAGGCCGAACCACTGAAGCTTTCTTT

j_call: TRBJ1-5
v_call: TRBV20-1
d_call: -
clone_size: -
cdr3_aa: CSARALGQPQHF
cdr3_nt: TGCAGTGCGAGGGCTTTGGGTCAGCCCCAGCATTTT

j_call: TRBJ1-2
v_call: TRBV7-2
d_call: TRBD1
clone_size: -
cdr3_aa: CASSPWTGEYYGYTF
cdr3_nt: TGTGCCAGCAGCCCTTGGACAGGGGAGTACTATGGCTACACCTTC

j_call: TRBJ1-4
v_call: TRBV5-1
d_call: -
clone_size: -
cdr3_aa: CASSLEATSEKLFF
cdr3_nt: TGCGCCAGCAGCTTGGAAGCTACGAGTGAAAAACTGTTTTTT

j_call: TRBJ2-3
v_call: TRBV19
d_call: TRBD2
clone_size: few
cdr3_aa: CASSSSGNPKGTQYF
cdr3_nt: TGTGCCAGTAGTTCTAGCGGAAATCCTAAGGGTACGCAGTATTTT

j_call: TRBJ2-3
v_call: TRBV5-1
d_call: TRBD2
clone_size: -
cdr3_aa: CASSLGLAGAEDTQYF
cdr3_nt: TGCGCCAGCAGCTTGGGGCTAGCGGGGGCTGAAGATACGCAGTATTTT

j_call: TRBJ1-3
v_call: TRBV6-5
d_call: -
clone_size: -
cdr3_aa: CASSYSEGHGNTIYF
cdr3_nt: TGTGCCAGCAGTTACTCGGAGGGACACGGAAACACCATATATTTT

j_call: TRBJ1-1
v_call: TRBV20-1
d_call: TRBD1
clone_size: -
cdr3_aa: CSASGTELSNTEAFF
cdr3_nt: TGCAGTGCCTCGGGGACAGAATTATCGAACACTGAAGCTTTCTTT

j_call: TRBJ2-7
v_call: TRBV6-5
d_call: TRBD1
clone_size: -
cdr3_aa: CASSSDRGLTYEQYF
cdr3_nt: TGTGCCAGCAGTTCAGACAGGGGGTTGACCTACGAGCAGTACTTC

j_call: TRBJ2-7
v_call: TRBV28
d_call: -
clone_size: once
cdr3_aa: CASQNRYEQYF
cdr3_nt: TGTGCCAGTCAGAACAGGTACGAGCAGTACTTC

j_call: TRBJ2-2
v_call: TRBV11-2
d_call: -
clone_size: -
cdr3_aa: CASSLDPHTGELFF
cdr3_nt: TGTGCCAGCAGCTTAGATCCGCACACCGGGGAGCTGTTTTTT

j_call: TRBJ1-5
v_call: TRBV6-5
d_call: -
clone_size: -
cdr3_aa: CASTAGQNQPQHF
cdr3_nt: TGTGCCAGCACCGCAGGCCAAAATCAGCCCCAGCATTTT

j_call: TRBJ1-5
v_call: TRBV7-2
d_call: -
clone_size: few
cdr3_aa: CASSLARGYSNQPQHF
cdr3_nt: TGTGCCAGCAGCTTAGCGCGGGGCTATAGCAATCAGCCCCAGCATTTT

j_call: TRBJ2-2
v_call: TRBV6-1
d_call: -
clone_size: few
cdr3_aa: CASSDKRAGYATGELFF
cdr3_nt: TGTGCCAGCAGTGATAAGAGGGCAGGGTATGCCACCGGGGAGCTGTTTTTT

j_call: TRBJ1-1
v_call: TRBV4-1
d_call: -
clone_size: -
cdr3_aa: CASSQNGGAEAFF
cdr3_nt: TGCGCCAGCAGCCAAAACGGGGGCGCTGAAGCTTTCTTT

j_call: TRBJ2-3
v_call: TRBV11-3
d_call: -
clone_size: few
cdr3_aa: CASSLRVQDTQYF
cdr3_nt: TGTGCCAGCAGCTTAAGGGTCCAAGATACGCAGTATTTT

j_call: TRBJ1-1
v_call: TRBV6-5
d_call: -
clone_size: -
cdr3_aa: CASSLKEAFF
cdr3_nt: TGTGCCAGCAGCTTAAAGGAAGCTTTCTTT

j_call: TRBJ2-1
v_call: TRBV9
d_call: TRBD1
clone_size: -
cdr3_aa: CASSVAPTGWEQFF
cdr3_nt: TGTGCCAGCAGCGTAGCCCCGACAGGGTGGGAGCAGTTCTTC

j_call: TRBJ1-6
v_call: TRBV20-1
d_call: TRBD1
clone_size: -
cdr3_aa: CSASELGQGFSPLHF
cdr3_nt: TGCAGTGCTAGCGAGTTGGGACAGGGCTTTTCACCCCTCCACTTT

j_call: TRBJ2-5
v_call: TRBV7-2
d_call: TRBD1
clone_size: once
cdr3_aa: CASSPRGTGQETKYF
cdr3_nt: TGTGCCAGCAGCCCACGCGGGACAGGGCAAGAGACCAAGTACTTC

j_call: TRBJ2-1
v_call: TRBV18
d_call: TRBD2
clone_size: -
cdr3_aa: CASSPARASGGPYNEQFF
cdr3_nt: TGTGCCAGCTCGCCGGCGAGGGCTAGCGGGGGACCATACAATGAGCAGTTCTTC

j_call: TRBJ1-6
v_call: TRBV7-9
d_call: -
clone_size: few
cdr3_aa: CASSLGPGSNLNNSPLHF
cdr3_nt: TGTGCCAGCAGCTTAGGCCCTGGATCGAATCTAAATAATTCACCCCTCCACTTT

j_call: TRBJ1-2
v_call: TRBV27
d_call: TRBD1
clone_size: -
cdr3_aa: CASSVTQGDYGYTF
cdr3_nt: TGTGCCAGCAGTGTGACACAGGGGGACTATGGCTACACCTTC

j_call: TRBJ1-2
v_call: TRBV7-2
d_call: -
clone_size: few
cdr3_aa: CASSSRVGGGYTF
cdr3_nt: TGTGCCAGCAGCTCAAGGGTGGGGGGAGGCTACACCTTC

j_call: TRBJ2-3
v_call: TRBV20-1
d_call: TRBD2
clone_size: -
cdr3_aa: CSATTSGGTDTQYF
cdr3_nt: TGCAGTGCAACTACTAGCGGGGGCACAGATACGCAGTATTTT

j_call: TRBJ2-5
v_call: TRBV24-1
d_call: -
clone_size: few
cdr3_aa: CATRPRVQETQYF
cdr3_nt: TGTGCCACCAGACCACGGGTTCAAGAGACCCAGTACTTC

j_call: TRBJ2-3
v_call: TRBV29-1
d_call: -
clone_size: few
cdr3_aa: CSAGDTQYF
cdr3_nt: TGCAGCGCCGGAGATACGCAGTATTTT

j_call: TRBJ1-5
v_call: TRBV29-1
d_call: -
clone_size: -
cdr3_aa: CSVGAANQPQHF
cdr3_nt: TGCAGCGTTGGGGCGGCAAATCAGCCCCAGCATTTT

j_call: TRBJ2-3
v_call: TRBV9
d_call: -
clone_size: few
cdr3_aa: CASSAGAMGAGDTQYF
cdr3_nt: TGTGCCAGCAGCGCCGGGGCAATGGGGGCCGGAGATACGCAGTATTTT

j_call: TRBJ2-7
v_call: TRBV7-2
d_call: -
clone_size: few
cdr3_aa: CARLRAQLYEQYF
cdr3_nt: TGTGCCAGGCTGAGGGCACAGCTCTACGAGCAGTACTTC

j_call: TRBJ1-1
v_call: TRBV14
d_call: -
clone_size: -
cdr3_aa: CASSQWVTANTEAFF
cdr3_nt: TGTGCCAGCAGCCAATGGGTGACAGCGAACACTGAAGCTTTCTTT

j_call: TRBJ2-5
v_call: TRBV4-2
d_call: -
clone_size: many
cdr3_aa: CASSQGPGETQYF
cdr3_nt: TGTGCCAGCAGCCAGGGGCCCGGGGAGACCCAGTACTTC

j_call: TRBJ2-3
v_call: TRBV24-1
d_call: TRBD1
clone_size: -
cdr3_aa: CATSDSGTGGPDTQYF
cdr3_nt: TGTGCCACCAGTGATTCCGGGACAGGGGGACCAGATACGCAGTATTTT

j_call: TRBJ2-5
v_call: TRBV7-9
d_call: TRBD2
clone_size: -
cdr3_aa: CASSSGTSPSF
cdr3_nt: TGTGCCAGCAGCTCCGGGACTAGCCCTTCCTTC

j_call: TRBJ2-2
v_call: TRBV7-9
d_call: -
clone_size: few
cdr3_aa: CASSRGLLDTGELFF
cdr3_nt: TGTGCCAGCAGCCGGGGACTCCTTGACACCGGGGAGCTGTTTTTT

j_call: TRBJ2-2
v_call: TRBV7-6
d_call: TRBD2
clone_size: few
cdr3_aa: CASSFRGGNTGELFF
cdr3_nt: TGTGCCAGCAGCTTCCGCGGGGGGAACACCGGGGAGCTGTTTTTT

j_call: TRBJ2-1
v_call: TRBV11-1
d_call: TRBD2
clone_size: few
cdr3_aa: CASSAPGTTYNEQFF
cdr3_nt: TGTGCCAGCAGCGCCCCCGGGACTACCTACAATGAGCAGTTCTTC

j_call: TRBJ2-5
v_call: TRBV7-2
d_call: TRBD2
clone_size: -
cdr3_aa: CASSLGLAIETQYF
cdr3_nt: TGTGCCAGCAGCTTGGGACTAGCGATAGAGACCCAGTACTTC

j_call: TRBJ2-3
v_call: TRBV5-1
d_call: -
clone_size: few
cdr3_aa: CASSLRTTATDTQYF
cdr3_nt: TGCGCCAGCAGCCTCCGGACTACTGCCACAGATACGCAGTATTTT

j_call: TRBJ2-1
v_call: TRBV28
d_call: TRBD2
clone_size: few
cdr3_aa: CASIGQALAGIHEQFF
cdr3_nt: TGTGCCAGCATCGGACAGGCACTAGCGGGGATCCATGAGCAGTTCTTC

j_call: TRBJ2-4
v_call: TRBV7-2
d_call: TRBD2
clone_size: -
cdr3_aa: CASSIPASGGARSFKNIQYF
cdr3_nt: TGTGCCAGCAGCATCCCTGCTAGCGGGGGGGCCAGGTCTTTCAAAAACATTCAGTACTTC

j_call: TRBJ2-1
v_call: TRBV15
d_call: -
clone_size: few
cdr3_aa: CATSRDVHEQFF
cdr3_nt: TGTGCCACCAGCAGAGACGTCCATGAGCAGTTCTTC

j_call: TRBJ1-5
v_call: TRBV3-1
d_call: -
clone_size: -
cdr3_aa: CASSQDDNQPQHF
cdr3_nt: TGTGCCAGCAGCCAAGATGATAATCAGCCCCAGCATTTT